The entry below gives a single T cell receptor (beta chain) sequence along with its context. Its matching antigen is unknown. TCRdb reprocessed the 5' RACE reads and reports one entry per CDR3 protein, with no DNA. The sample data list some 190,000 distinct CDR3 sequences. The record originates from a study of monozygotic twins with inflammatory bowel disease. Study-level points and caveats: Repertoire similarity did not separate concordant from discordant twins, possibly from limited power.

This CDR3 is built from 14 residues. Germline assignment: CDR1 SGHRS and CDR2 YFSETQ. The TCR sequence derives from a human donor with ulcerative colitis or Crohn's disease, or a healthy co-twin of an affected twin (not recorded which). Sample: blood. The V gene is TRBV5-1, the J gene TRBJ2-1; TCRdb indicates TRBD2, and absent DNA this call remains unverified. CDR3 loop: CASSAGLAGSEQFF.